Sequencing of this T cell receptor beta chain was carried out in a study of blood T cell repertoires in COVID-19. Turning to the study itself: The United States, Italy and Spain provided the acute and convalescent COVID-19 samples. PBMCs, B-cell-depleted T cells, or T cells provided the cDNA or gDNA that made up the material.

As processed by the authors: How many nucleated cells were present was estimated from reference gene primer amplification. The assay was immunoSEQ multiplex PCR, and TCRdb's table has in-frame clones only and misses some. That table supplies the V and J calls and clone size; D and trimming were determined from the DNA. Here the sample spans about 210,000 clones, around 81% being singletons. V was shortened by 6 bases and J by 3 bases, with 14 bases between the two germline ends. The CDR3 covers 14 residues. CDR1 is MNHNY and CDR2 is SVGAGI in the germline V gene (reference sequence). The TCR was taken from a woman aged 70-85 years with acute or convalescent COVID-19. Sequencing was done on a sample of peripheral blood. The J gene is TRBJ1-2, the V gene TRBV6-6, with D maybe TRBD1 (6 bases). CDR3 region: CASSPRDTHYGYTF. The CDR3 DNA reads TGTGCCAGCAGCCCCCGGGACACACACTATGGCTACACCTTC.